The clone carrying this T cell receptor beta chain was seen ten or more times. Per the germline V gene, CDR1 is MNHNS and CDR2 is SASEGT. Trimming stripped 7 bases from V and 2 bases from J, with 14 bases between. This CDR3 is 14 amino acids long. The data were taken from a study of T-cell reconstitution after alpha-beta-depleted transplantation in children. The library targeted TCRbeta and was prepared with unique molecular identifiers. Each CDR3 protein is one row after TCRdb ran MiXCR on the PCR reads. The sample contains approximately 640,000 distinct CDR3 sequences, roughly 15% of which appear only once.

The chain joins TRBV6-1 to TRBJ1-2; D is possibly TRBD1 (5 bases). Sequences were derived from PBMCs from the stem cell graft donor, sampled from the stem cell graft. The clonotype was recovered from a human donor who donated a stem cell graft to a child with acute myeloid leukemia. This CDR3 reads CASTIHGDNYGYTF. The CDR3 nucleotides are TGTGCCAGCACAATCCACGGGGACAACTATGGCTACACCTTC.